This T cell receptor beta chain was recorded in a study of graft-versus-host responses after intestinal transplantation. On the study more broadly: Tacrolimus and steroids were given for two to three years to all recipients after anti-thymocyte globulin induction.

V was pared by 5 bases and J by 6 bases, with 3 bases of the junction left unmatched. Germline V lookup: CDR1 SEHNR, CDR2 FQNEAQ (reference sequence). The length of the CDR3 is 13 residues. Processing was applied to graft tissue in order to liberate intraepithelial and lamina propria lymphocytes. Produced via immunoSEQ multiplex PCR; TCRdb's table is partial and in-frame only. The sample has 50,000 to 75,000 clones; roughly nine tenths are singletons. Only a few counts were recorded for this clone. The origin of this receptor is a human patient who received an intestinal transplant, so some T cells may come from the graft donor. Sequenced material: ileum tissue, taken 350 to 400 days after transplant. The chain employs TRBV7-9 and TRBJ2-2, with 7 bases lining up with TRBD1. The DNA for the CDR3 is TGTGCCAGCAGCAGACAGGGACCCGGGGAGCTGTTTTTT. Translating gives CASSRQGPGELFF.